Presented here are 8 T cell receptor beta chains from one specimen sequenced in a study of shared clonotypes between healthy human individuals. Sequenced by immunoSEQ multiplex PCR; TCRdb stores in-frame clones only, minus some. Among some 2,000,000 clones listed, approximately 94% were seen once. Sequencing used naive CD4+ T cells sorted from blood. Sample subset: CD45RA+ positively selected. The receptors derive from a man between 18 and 29 years old in good health.

This sequence joins TRBV9 and TRBJ1-2; the match to TRBD1 covers 7 bases. This CDR3 has 16 residues. Germline V lookup: CDR1 SGDLS, CDR2 YYNGEE. V was pared by 3 bases and J by 1 base, with 9 bases of the junction left unmatched. The CDR3 sequence: CASSDVPGQSNYGYTF. The DNA of the CDR3 is TGTGCCAGCAGCGACGTACCGGGACAGAGTAACTATGGCTACACCTTC.

The table lists this clone with a few counts. The sample contains more than one DNA sequence encoding this CDR3. The chain uses TRBV10-3 and TRBJ1-6, with unresolved D. Germline lookup yields CDR1 ENHRY and CDR2 SYGVKD. This CDR3 comprises 12 residues. V was clipped by 2 bases and J by 10 bases, with 6 bases between them. The CDR3 sequence is CAISEVDSPLHF. CDR3 DNA sequence: TGTGCCATCAGTGAGGTGGACTCACCCCTCCACTTT.

The CDR3 protein is CASSRFDSKTGNTEAFF. CDR3 bases: TGCGCCAGCAGCCGGTTTGATTCCAAAACAGGGAACACTGAAGCTTTCTTT. This chain connects TRBV5-1 to TRBJ1-1, with D perhaps matching TRBD1 (5 bases). V was trimmed by 4 bases and J by 1 base, leaving 20 bases between them. The CDR3 has 17 amino acids. Germline V gene data show CDR1 as SGHRS and CDR2 as YFSETQ.

The chain links TRBV7-2 to TRBJ2-7; TRBD2 matches at 7 bases. CDR3 length: 15 amino acids. The V gene's germline CDR1 is SGHTA and CDR2 FQGNSA. After removal of 0 bases from V and 1 base from J, the junction contained 3 bases not matched to a gene. CDR3 DNA: TGTGCCAGCAGCTTAGCCGCGGGAGCGTCCTACGAGCAGTACTTC. It is translated as CASSLAAGASYEQYF.

Turning to this clone: At one end the junction does not follow the germline gene, possibly because of a read error. The rearrangement uses TRBV5-6 and TRBJ2-7, with D perhaps TRBD1 (5 bases). The germline V gene encodes CDR1 SGHDT and CDR2 YYEEEE. This CDR3 spans 12 amino acids. The CDR3 bases are TGTGCCAGCAGCTTGGCCCTCGCCCAAGGGGACTTC. Translated, it gives CASSLALAQGDF.

This clone occurred once. The chain combines TRBV6-6 with TRBJ1-2, with unresolved D. CDR3 length: 14 amino acids. V lost 0 bases and J 8 bases, leaving 13 bases between the germline ends. Germline CDR1 reads MNHNY; CDR2 reads SVGAGI (reference sequence). The CDR3 bases are TGTGCCAGCAGTTACTCGGAGAGCTCCTACGGCTACACCTTC. Protein sequence: CASSYSESSYGYTF.

The V call is TRBV4-3, the J call TRBJ1-2; 10 positions agree with TRBD1. Germline loops: CDR1 LGHNA, CDR2 YSLEER. The junction had 4 bases not matched to a gene; V was cut back by 4 bases and J by 2 bases. The CDR3 runs to 15 residues. The CDR3, as DNA: TGCGCCAGCAGCCCCGGACAGGGGGGAAACTATGGCTACACCTTC. This encodes CASSPGQGGNYGYTF.

The CDR3 DNA reads TGTGCCAGCAGCGCCCGGACAGGGGGAGAAACAGATACGCAGTATTTT. It yields the protein CASSARTGGETDTQYF. The chain combines TRBV9 with TRBJ2-3; 10 bases match TRBD1. Germline CDR1 and CDR2: SGDLS and YYNGEE. The CDR3 length is 16 residues. The J segment lost 3 bases and the V segment lost 3 bases, leaving 7 bases of the junction unmatched. The variable domain in full, with the rest retrieved from reference TRBV9 and TRBJ2-3, is DSGVTQTPKHLITATGQRVTLRCSPRSGDLSVYWYQQSLDQGLQFLIQYYNGEERAKGNILERFSAQQFPDLHSELNLSSLELGDSALYFCASSARTGGETDTQYFGPGTRLTVL.